This T cell receptor beta chain was obtained from a study of control samples from healthy donors and cancer patients. This clone has just one count. The length of the CDR3 is 13 residues. Germline values: CDR1 LGHDT, CDR2 YNNKEL (reference sequence). The V end lost 2 bases, the J end lost 0 bases, and 4 bases lay between the germline ends. Assay: immunoSEQ multiplex PCR; the TCRdb copy retains only in-frame clones and omits some. The table records fewer than 200,000 clones, 90% of them present only once. This sequence joins TRBV3-1 (or the pseudogene TRBV3-2) and TRBJ2-5; D not certain. The sequenced sample was blood. This sequence was found in a woman aged 45-65 years in good health. CDR3: CASSQRYQETQYF. CDR3 DNA sequence: TGTGCCAGCAGCCAACGGTACCAAGAGACCCAGTACTTC.